This paragraph covers one T cell receptor beta chain sequence. As yet, its antigen is unknown. This specimen belongs to a study of blood T cells in healthy people across ages. Study at large: Template-switching capture recovered about one barcoded beta molecule per two T cells.

The second PCR ran about 6 to 12 cycles with a sample-barcoded 5' primer and J-beta primers. Each cDNA molecule was tagged by a template-switch adaptor that had 12 random nucleotides. TCRdb reanalysed the 5' RACE reads using MiXCR and keeps one entry per CDR3 protein. The top ten hold around a fifth of the sample, which has about 720,000 distinct CDR3 sequences, approximately 21% seen once. Per germline, CDR1 KGHDR and CDR2 SFDVKD. The CDR3 has 12 amino acids. The V end was cut by 4 bases, the J end by 5 bases, with 7 bases between. Study-wide results and caveats: Conclusively comparing naive with antigen-experienced cells was impossible with unsorted PBMCs.

Russia was home to the donors, healthy Caucasian individuals aged roughly 6 to 95. The sequencing sample was made of blood. The sequence came from a man between 70 and 80 years old in good health. The J gene is TRBJ1-1, the V gene TRBV24-1; possible D gene TRBD1, 5 bases. CDR3 sequence: CATSDAGTEAFF. Written as DNA, the CDR3 is TGTGCCACCAGTGACGCAGGGACTGAAGCTTTCTTT.